The T cell receptor (beta chain) described here comes from a study of blood T cells in healthy people across ages. The CDR3 contains 14 residues. Germline trimming cut 6 bases from V and 5 bases from J; bases unmatched to any gene: 7. The germline CDR1 and CDR2 sequences are MNHNY and SVGAGI (reference sequence). The second PCR ran about 6 to 12 cycles with a sample-barcoded 5' primer and J-beta primers. TCRdb reprocessed the 5' RACE reads with MiXCR, giving one entry per CDR3 protein. The data contain around 820,000 distinct CDR3 sequences, roughly 25% of them singletons. These data are also associated with another study on T cells of mothers and their children.

Sequenced material: blood. The gene calls are TRBV6-6 and TRBJ2-5; 9 bases fit TRBD1. This sequence originates from a boy younger than 18 in good health. CDR3: CASSQTGGPETQYF. The CDR3 coding sequence is TGTGCCAGCAGCCAGACAGGGGGTCCGGAGACCCAGTACTTC.